This is a list of T cell receptor beta chains from one sample in a study of T cell responses to AZD1222 COVID-19 vaccine. TCRdb's copy holds only in-frame clones and misses some; the assay was immunoSEQ multiplex PCR. Of 180,000 or so clones listed, 88% were seen once; the top ten hold roughly 25%. The starting material was peripheral blood, obtained 28 days after the second AZD1222 dose. The receptor set was obtained from an adult who received the AZD1222 COVID-19 vaccine. Both conserved end residues are part of each CDR3. D genes are given only for firm matches.

v_gene | len | d_gene | CDR3aa
TRBV3-1/TRBV3-2 | 13 | . | CASSQGGNEKLFF
TRBV19 | 14 | TRBD1 | CATSPGTDGETQYF
TRBV11-3 | 16 | . | CASSFSSGGTNNEAFF
TRBV5-5 | 20 | . | CASSLDTYAGLPTGANVLTF
TRBV18 | 15 | . | CASSPDQVSNQPQHF
TRBV19 | 17 | . | CASSIATGRGTGNTIYF
TRBV19 | 14 | TRBD1 | CASSAGTGVGEQFF
TRBV2 | 15 | . | CASSDAMSSYNEQFF
TRBV5-4 | 15 | . | CASSPPGAGNTEAFF
TRBV27 | 15 | . | CASRAWATDRTEAFF
TRBV23-1 | 14 | TRBD1 | CASSHTGGRTEAFF
TRBV11-2 | 18 | . | CASSLDSPGVRGYTEAFF
TRBV5-1 | 14 | TRBD1 | CASSNTGAGEKLFF
TRBV7-2 | 15 | . | CASSEAGPATDTQYF
TRBV7-9 | 13 | . | CASSLWGSYGYTF
TRBV3-1/TRBV3-2 | 15 | TRBD2 | CASSRTSGTSYEQYF
TRBV10-3 | 15 | TRBD2 | CAISEWRGVQETQYF
TRBV4-3 | 17 | TRBD1 | CASSLTRGVEVNYGYTF